The clone carrying this TCR beta chain was seen repeatedly, ten times or more. The data belong to a study of tumor and adjacent non-tumor tissue in lung cancer. The wider study: Histology: around twelve adenocarcinoma, a couple of squamous cell carcinoma, 1 small cell lung cancer. The patients, around 9 men and about five women, were roughly 30 to 80 with stage I to III disease.

A modified ARM-PCR protocol with three rounds of nested PCR amplified TCRbeta. TCRdb recomputed calls from the multiplex PCR reads with MiXCR, one row per CDR3 protein. The sample shows some 100,000 distinct CDR3 sequences, 60% to 80% of them seen only once. CDR3 length: 17 residues. The germline CDR1 and CDR2 sequences are WSHSY and SAAADI. Deletions cut 0 bases from V and 3 bases from J, with 18 bases between. RNA was extracted from bulk tissue without any cell sorting. Distant lung tissue was collected more than 3 cm away from the tumor edge. The clonotype was recovered from a man aged 60-69 years with non-small cell lung cancer. Input material: distant non-tumor lung tissue. The chain recombines TRBV10-2 with TRBJ2-7; tentatively, D is TRBD1 (6 bases). CDR3 bases: TGCGCCAGCAGTGAGTCGTTTGGACAGCCGATCATCTACGAGCAGTACTTC. As protein: CASSESFGQPIIYEQYF.